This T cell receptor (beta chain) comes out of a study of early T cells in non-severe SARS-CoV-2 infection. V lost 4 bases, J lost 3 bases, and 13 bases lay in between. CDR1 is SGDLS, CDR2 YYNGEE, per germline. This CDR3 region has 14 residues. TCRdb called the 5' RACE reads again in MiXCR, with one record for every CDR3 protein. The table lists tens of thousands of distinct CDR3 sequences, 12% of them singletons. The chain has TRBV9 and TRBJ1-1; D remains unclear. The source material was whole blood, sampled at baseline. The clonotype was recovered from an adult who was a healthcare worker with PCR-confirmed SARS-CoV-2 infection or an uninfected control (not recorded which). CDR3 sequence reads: CASSPYARDTEAFF. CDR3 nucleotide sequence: TGTGCCAGCAGCCCGTATGCTCGGGACACTGAAGCTTTCTTT.